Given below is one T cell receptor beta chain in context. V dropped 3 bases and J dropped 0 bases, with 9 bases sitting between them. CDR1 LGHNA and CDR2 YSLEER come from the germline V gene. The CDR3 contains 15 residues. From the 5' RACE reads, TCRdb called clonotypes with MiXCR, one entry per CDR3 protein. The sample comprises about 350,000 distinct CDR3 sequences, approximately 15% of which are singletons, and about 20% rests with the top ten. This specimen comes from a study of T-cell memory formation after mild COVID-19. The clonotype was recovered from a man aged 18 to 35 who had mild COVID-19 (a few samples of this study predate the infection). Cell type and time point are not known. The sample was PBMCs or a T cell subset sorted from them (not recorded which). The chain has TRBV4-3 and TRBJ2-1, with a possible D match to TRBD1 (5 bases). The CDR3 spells CASSQGHYSYNEQFF. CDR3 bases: TGCGCCAGCAGCCAGGGGCACTACTCCTACAATGAGCAGTTCTTC.